This T cell receptor beta chain derives from a study of STAT5B mutations in CD4+ large granular lymphocyte leukemia. Sequencing was at survey level. Under the authors' procedure: The detection floor for productive clonotype frequency was 2.59 x 10-5. Assay: immunoSEQ multiplex PCR; the TCRdb copy retains only in-frame clones and omits some. V and J calls and clone size come straight from that table; D and trimming were deduced from the DNA. The repertoire has around 30,000 clones, 85% of them found once; the top ten carry roughly 4.5%. Comment on this clone: What it recognizes is unknown.

From germline, CDR1 is MNHNY and CDR2 SVGAGI (reference sequence). The CDR3 runs 13 residues. J was trimmed by 7 bases and V by 8 bases; bases with no gene match: 4. General study points: TRBV06-family usage was enriched in top patient clones (8/27) versus controls (2/35). No patients shared main leukemic clonotypes, though roughly 25% appeared at low frequency elsewhere.

The sequenced sample was CD4+ T cells from blood buffy coats. The chain is built from TRBV6-6 and TRBJ1-4, with TRBD1 matching over 10 bases. The TCR comes from a human donor in good health. The DNA for the CDR3 is TGTGCCAGCGGTCGGACAGGGGGTGAAAAACTGTTTTTT. It yields the protein CASGRTGGEKLFF.